Sequencing of this T cell receptor (beta chain) was carried out in a study of glioma-infiltrating T cells. Study in general: Before surgery, glioma patients received dexamethasone for at most six days. Target coverage was 4.5- to 10-fold for roughly one million blood T cells.

The iRepertoire nested amplicon-rescue multiplex PCR amplified TCR alpha and beta CDR3s from RNA. TCRdb ran MiXCR on the multiplex PCR reads and lists one entry per CDR3 protein. The sample contains a few hundred thousand distinct CDR3 sequences, about two fifths of which appear only once. Findings and limits, study-wide: CDR3 overlap between tissue and blood was very small. Gliomas, especially low-grade, showed above-expected tissue-blood divergence; non-neoplastic patients showed below.

This CDR3 is 15 amino acids long. V was shortened by 6 bases and J by 4 bases, with 18 bases between the two germline ends. The table lists this clonotype with a count of one. What it binds is not known. The genes are TRBV12-3 or TRBV12-4 and TRBJ1-1, with D perhaps matching TRBD1 (6 bases). The material sequenced was glioma tissue, nonneoplastic brain tissue, or PBMCs (not recorded which). The clonotype comes from a human donor with low-grade glioma or glioblastoma, undergoing nonglioma brain surgery, or in good health (not recorded which). The DNA of the CDR3 is TGTGCCAGCAGCCGACCAACAGGGCCGGTCACTGAAGCTTTCTTT. It yields the protein CASSRPTGPVTEAFF.